This T cell receptor (beta chain) is from a study of response to subunit inactivated influenza vaccine. Study-wide results and limits: The authors put forward the suggestion that each seasonal influenza vaccination may bring in only a limited number of new T cells.

MiXCR, applied by TCRdb to the RT-PCR reads, yields one record per CDR3 protein. The table has about 610,000 distinct CDR3 sequences, about 14% seen once. Trimming at V came to 4 bases and at J to 7 bases, leaving 4 bases not matched to a gene. The CDR3 sequence is 13 residues long. This clonotype came up many times. The antigen is unknown. The sequence derives from a man between 45 and 60 years old who received an inactivated influenza vaccine. This sequence joins TRBV12-3 or TRBV12-4 and TRBJ1-5; 7 bases match TRBD1. This specimen was PBMCs from blood, taken approximately 13 days after vaccination. As DNA, the CDR3 is TGTGCCAGCAGTTCGACAGGGAGACAGCCCCAGCATTTT. This gives the protein CASSSTGRQPQHF.